One and the same sample provided the 5 T cell receptor beta chains below, sequenced in a study of vaccination and CD4 T cells after COVID-19. Sample treatment: approximately 11-day PBMC culture with coronavirus spike peptide pools or control peptides (ViraFEST assay). These TCRs' antigens remain unknown. CD4+ T cells that had been cultured provided DNA sequenced with the Oncomine TCR Beta short-read assay. MiXCR, run by TCRdb on the PCR reads, gives a single entry per CDR3 protein. The sample carries thousands of distinct CDR3 sequences, 23% recorded once. The sample taken for sequencing was cultured CD4+ T cells from blood. The receptors stem from a human donor with COVID-19.

The rearrangement uses TRBV28 and TRBJ1-2; TRBD1 might be the D (5 bases). CDR1 is MDHEN, CDR2 SYDVKM, per germline. The CDR3 covers 14 residues. Trimming took 3 bases from V and 7 from J, leaving 15 bases between them. CDR3 in amino acids: CASSLAQGIGGYTF. The CDR3 DNA sequence: TGTGCCAGCAGTTTGGCTCAGGGAATCGGTGGCTACACCTTC.

This clonotype was detected once. The rearrangement links TRBV6-1 to TRBJ2-5, with 7 bases lining up with TRBD2. V was clipped by 4 bases and J by 9 bases; unmatched bases: 8. This CDR3 has 13 amino acids. The germline V gene encodes CDR1 MNHNS and CDR2 SASEGT. The CDR3 coding sequence is TGTGCCAGCAGTGCTATGGGGAGGGTGGCCCAGTACTTC. Protein sequence: CASSAMGRVAQYF.

This clonotype was observed a few times. The chain couples TRBV7-9 to TRBJ2-3, with TRBD1 as a possible D gene (5 bases). The germline V gene encodes CDR1 SEHNR and CDR2 FQNEAQ (reference sequence). The CDR3 extends over 15 amino acids. Between the trimmed V and J ends, which lost 5 bases and 2 bases, there was a span of 14 bases. The CDR3 sequence is CASSSSRGYTDTQYF. CDR3 nucleotide sequence: TGTGCCAGCAGCAGTTCTAGGGGTTACACAGATACGCAGTATTTT.

By sample fraction, this clonotype is hyperexpanded. V usage is TRBV6-2 or TRBV6-3 and J usage is TRBJ1-5; TRBD1 aligns across 9 bases. The CDR3 runs 15 residues. V lost 0 bases and J lost 9; bases outside the gene matches: 6. Germline V gene data show CDR1 as MNHEY and CDR2 as SVGEGT. The CDR3 loop is CASSYSGTGTGPQHF. In DNA form, the CDR3 reads TGTGCCAGCAGTTACTCCGGGACAGGGACCGGGCCCCAGCATTTT.

This clonotype occurred a few times. V and J are TRBV28 and TRBJ1-5; 7 positions match TRBD1. The germline gives CDR1 MDHEN, CDR2 SYDVKM. With V trimmed by 2 bases and J by 13 bases, 14 bases remained unmatched. The CDR3 runs 15 residues. This CDR3 reads CASSLPPAGQFIQHF. CDR3 bases: TGTGCCAGCAGTTTACCACCAGCGGGACAGTTTATACAGCATTTT.